This T cell receptor (beta chain) was captured in a study of blood T cells in healthy people across ages. Study-wide background: Per two T cells, template switching captured roughly one barcoded beta molecule.

Individuals who donated were healthy Caucasians from Russia aged roughly 6 to 100. Total RNA amounts of at least 5 micrograms were extracted per sample. PCR was performed a second time for about 7 to 12 cycles using a sample-barcoded 5' primer and a J-beta primer mix. TCRdb reprocessed the 5' RACE reads via MiXCR and lists one record per CDR3 protein. The sample holds some 1.5 million distinct CDR3 sequences; over 25% are singletons and the top ten take 7.7%. CDR1 and CDR2 from the germline V gene are MNHNS and SASEGT. This CDR3 comprises 17 residues. Study observations and caveats: When set beside aged donors, long-lived donors presented more naive CD4+ cells and higher diversity.

Details on this clonotype: Its antigen is not identified. A junction boundary mismatches the germline segment, possibly from a read error.

This clonotype was sampled from a woman in her 30s in good health. The chain has TRBV6-1 and TRBJ1-4, with D possibly being TRBD1 (6 bases). Material for sequencing was blood. CDR3 sequence: CASSEEIQGPKEEKRFF. The CDR3 coding sequence is TGTGCCAGCAGTGAAGAAATACAGGGACCCAAAGAGGAAAAACGGTTTTTT.